The rows below give T cell receptor beta chains drawn from one sample of a study of cytomegalovirus exposure and HLA in healthy donors. Here immunoSEQ multiplex PCR was the method, and the copy in TCRdb shows in-frame clones only, minus some. Seen here are 90,000 to 140,000 clones, 76% observed once, and the top ten hold over 8%. Sequencing was performed on PBMCs. These receptors originate from a man aged 40-55 years in good health and CMV-seropositive. The CDR3 runs from the conserved cysteine through the conserved F or W. The D gene is left open where the match is weak. Some rows mark clone size as missing; the rest say once, few, many or name a class of expanded clone.

NA	TRBV9	TRBJ2-5	TRBD2	CASSPGLAGRETQYF	TGTGCCAGCAGCCCCGGACTAGCGGGAAGAGAGACCCAGTACTTC
NA	TRBV7-9	TRBJ1-1	NA	CASSSSQGFTEAFF	TGTGCCAGCAGTTCTTCCCAGGGGTTTACTGAAGCTTTCTTT
few	TRBV28	TRBJ1-5	TRBD1	CASSWTGNNQPQHF	TGTGCCAGCAGTTGGACAGGGAACAATCAGCCCCAGCATTTT
NA	TRBV4-3	TRBJ2-7	TRBD1	CASSQRQGGPYEQYF	TGCGCCAGCAGCCAGAGACAGGGGGGACCCTACGAGCAGTACTTC
NA	TRBV30	TRBJ2-1	TRBD1	CAWTTGVSNEQFF	TGTGCCTGGACGACAGGGGTAAGCAATGAGCAGTTCTTC
few	TRBV6-5	TRBJ2-5	NA	CASSYSIQKRETQYF	TGTGCCAGCAGTTACTCGATCCAGAAAAGAGAGACCCAGTACTTC
NA	TRBV9	TRBJ2-1	TRBD2	CASSVAAGGSYNEQFF	TGTGCCAGCAGCGTAGCGGCCGGGGGGTCCTACAATGAGCAGTTCTTC
once	TRBV5-1	TRBJ2-1	TRBD1	CASSPGTGGYNEQFF	TGCGCCAGCAGTCCCGGGACAGGGGGCTACAATGAGCAGTTCTTC
NA	TRBV19	TRBJ1-2	NA	CASRSGPYGYTF	TGTGCCAGTAGATCTGGGCCCTATGGCTACACCTTC
NA	TRBV30	TRBJ1-2	TRBD1	CAWSVSDREIRGYTF	TGTGCCTGGAGTGTCTCGGACAGGGAAATTCGTGGCTACACCTTC
NA	TRBV27	TRBJ1-6	TRBD1	CASSPSGTGYSPLHF	TGTGCCAGCAGTCCTAGTGGGACAGGGTATTCACCCCTCCACTTT
NA	TRBV7-3	TRBJ2-3	TRBD2	CASSETSGALTDTQYF	TGTGCCAGCAGCGAGACTAGCGGAGCCCTCACAGATACGCAGTATTTT
NA	TRBV5-6	TRBJ2-7	NA	CASSFSRSYEQYF	TGTGCCAGCAGCTTTTCTCGGTCCTACGAGCAGTACTTC
NA	TRBV6-5	TRBJ2-2	NA	CASSYLSDSGELFF	TGTGCCAGCAGTTACCTCAGTGACTCCGGGGAGCTGTTTTTT
few	TRBV7-2	TRBJ2-5	TRBD2	CASSSGLAGGVGGQYF	TGTGCCAGCAGCTCCGGACTAGCGGGGGGTGTCGGGGGGCAGTACTTC
NA	TRBV7-2	TRBJ2-3	TRBD1	CASSLEATTGGRTDTQYF	TGTGCCAGCAGCTTAGAGGCGACGACAGGGGGCCGCACAGATACGCAGTATTTT
NA	TRBV7-3	TRBJ2-1	NA	CASSLSGPSSYNEQFF	TGTGCCAGCAGCTTAAGTGGGCCGAGCTCCTACAATGAGCAGTTCTTC
NA	TRBV11-2	TRBJ2-2	TRBD1	CASSLDSGTAFTGELFF	TGTGCCAGCAGCTTAGACTCCGGGACAGCCTTCACCGGGGAGCTGTTTTTT
NA	TRBV28	TRBJ1-2	NA	CASSLVGQNYGYTF	TGTGCCAGCAGTTTAGTTGGGCAGAACTATGGCTACACCTTC
NA	TRBV4-1	TRBJ1-3	NA	CASSQVPTAGNTIYF	TGCGCCAGCAGCCAAGTACCGACAGCTGGAAACACCATATATTTT
NA	TRBV6-1	TRBJ1-1	TRBD1	CASSVGQGNTEAFF	TGTGCCAGCAGTGTCGGACAGGGGAACACTGAAGCTTTCTTT
NA	TRBV6-6	TRBJ2-1	TRBD2	CASSTGTSGYNEQFF	TGTGCCAGCAGCACCGGGACTAGCGGGTACAATGAGCAGTTCTTC
few	TRBV7-9	TRBJ1-6	TRBD1	CASSLARGQLDSPLHF	TGTGCCAGCAGCTTAGCGCGGGGACAGTTGGATTCACCCCTCCACTTT
NA	TRBV30	TRBJ1-3	TRBD1	CAWSGDRGSGNTIYF	TGTGCCTGGAGTGGGGACAGGGGCTCTGGAAACACCATATATTTT
NA	TRBV19	TRBJ1-6	NA	CASSIAPGDSPLHF	TGTGCCAGTAGTATAGCCCCCGGGGATTCACCCCTCCACTTT
NA	TRBV5-4	TRBJ2-5	NA	CASSSPLGETQYF	TGTGCCAGCAGCTCACCCTTGGGCGAGACCCAGTACTTC
NA	TRBV2	TRBJ2-5	TRBD2	CASKGGSGDQETQYF	TGTGCCAGCAAAGGGGGTAGCGGGGACCAAGAGACCCAGTACTTC
NA	TRBV19	TRBJ1-5	TRBD1	CASSHTGGRGQPQHF	TGTGCCAGTAGTCATACAGGGGGCCGGGGGCAGCCCCAGCATTTT
NA	TRBV5-1	TRBJ2-1	TRBD2	CASSLGTSGRGPNEQFF	TGCGCCAGCAGCTTGGGCACTAGCGGGAGAGGTCCCAATGAGCAGTTCTTC
NA	TRBV19	TRBJ2-5	TRBD2	CASRQPGLGEETQYF	TGTGCCAGTAGGCAACCGGGACTAGGCGAAGAGACCCAGTACTTC
NA	TRBV6-4	TRBJ1-1	NA	CASGRERDTEAFF	TGTGCCAGCGGTCGGGAGAGGGACACTGAAGCTTTCTTT
NA	TRBV28	TRBJ1-1	NA	CASSLPGGGEAFF	TGTGCCAGCAGTTTGCCGGGGGGTGGGGAAGCTTTCTTT
NA	TRBV27	TRBJ1-6	TRBD1	CASSFIGTAGGSPLHF	TGTGCCAGCAGTTTCATCGGGACAGCGGGGGGATCACCCCTCCACTTT
once	TRBV28	TRBJ1-5	NA	CASSRRSYSNQPQHF	TGTGCCAGCAGCCGCAGGTCTTATAGCAATCAGCCCCAGCATTTT
NA	TRBV23-1	TRBJ2-5	TRBD2	CASMRGGLETQYF	TGCGCCAGCATGCGGGGGGGGTTGGAGACCCAGTACTTC
NA	TRBV7-2	TRBJ2-5	NA	CASSLRGFGGKETQYF	TGTGCCAGCAGCTTAAGAGGTTTTGGGGGCAAAGAGACCCAGTACTTC
NA	TRBV27	TRBJ2-5	NA	CASSPVTGKFETQYF	TGTGCCAGCAGTCCGGTGACAGGCAAATTTGAGACCCAGTACTTC
NA	TRBV7-2	TRBJ1-4	NA	CASSSWTESGEKLFF	TGTGCCAGCAGCTCCTGGACAGAGTCTGGGGAAAAACTGTTTTTT
NA	TRBV27	TRBJ2-7	NA	CASSPRLVTGIPYEQYF	TGTGCCAGCAGCCCCCGTCTGGTAACAGGGATACCCTACGAGCAGTACTTC
NA	TRBV5-1	TRBJ1-1	NA	CASSLEAVVTEAFF	TGCGCCAGCAGCTTGGAAGCCGTGGTCACTGAAGCTTTCTTT
NA	TRBV7-3	TRBJ2-2	NA	CASSLSPPDSAGELFF	TGTGCCAGCAGCTTATCCCCCCCCGACTCTGCCGGGGAGCTGTTTTTT
NA	TRBV5-4	TRBJ2-7	TRBD2	CASSLSSGRSYEQYF	TGTGCCAGCAGCTTGTCAAGCGGGAGAAGTTACGAGCAGTACTTC
NA	TRBV11-1	TRBJ2-1	NA	CASSLGGGALNEQFF	TGTGCCAGCAGCTTAGGAGGGGGAGCCCTCAATGAGCAGTTCTTC
NA	TRBV4-1	TRBJ1-1	NA	CASSPDGLMNTEAFF	TGCGCCAGCAGCCCCGACGGACTCATGAACACTGAAGCTTTCTTT
NA	TRBV27	TRBJ2-1	NA	CASLKGQGVFNEQFF	TGTGCCAGCCTTAAAGGGCAGGGCGTTTTCAATGAGCAGTTCTTC
NA	TRBV6-5	TRBJ2-3	NA	CASSFRTDTQYF	TGTGCCAGCAGTTTTAGAACAGATACGCAGTATTTT
many	TRBV10-2	TRBJ1-1	NA	CASSLTPGNTEAFF	TGCGCCAGCAGTTTGACTCCGGGGAACACTGAAGCTTTCTTT
NA	TRBV21-1	TRBJ1-2	NA	CASSKAAGGYTF	TGTGCCAGCAGCAAAGCGGCAGGTGGCTACACCTTC
NA	TRBV29-1	TRBJ2-1	TRBD2	CSGKRTSDYNEQFF	TGCAGCGGCAAGCGGACTAGCGATTACAATGAGCAGTTCTTC
NA	TRBV27	TRBJ2-3	TRBD1	CASATGGRADTQYF	TGTGCCAGCGCCACAGGGGGAAGGGCAGATACGCAGTATTTT
NA	TRBV19	TRBJ2-2	NA	CASTSGLIKDVNTGELFF	TGTGCCAGTACCTCAGGATTAATCAAAGACGTGAACACCGGGGAGCTGTTTTTT
NA	TRBV29-1	TRBJ2-1	NA	CSVEAGFFNEQFF	TGCAGCGTTGAGGCAGGGTTCTTCAATGAGCAGTTCTTC
NA	TRBV5-1	TRBJ2-6	NA	CASSLDGSSGANGLTF	TGCGCCAGCAGCTTAGACGGTAGCTCTGGGGCCAACGGCCTGACTTTC
few	TRBV9	TRBJ2-5	TRBD2	CASSIGSSGGAGLETQYF	TGTGCCAGCAGCATCGGGAGTAGCGGGGGGGCTGGACTGGAGACCCAGTACTTC